Below are 20 T cell receptor beta chains sequenced from a single sample in a study of blood T cell repertoires in COVID-19. Clones were sequenced by immunoSEQ multiplex PCR, and TCRdb holds only the in-frame ones, with some missing. This sample has 150,000 to 200,000 clones, with more than 75% found just once. Material for sequencing was peripheral blood. Receptors were obtained from a man between 18 and 29 years old with active or convalescent COVID-19.

This chain connects TRBV7-2 to TRBJ2-4, with TRBD2 as a possible D gene (5 bases). The CDR3 runs 12 residues. CDR1 is SGHTA and CDR2 is FQGNSA in the germline V gene. Deletions cut 8 bases from V and 0 bases from J, with 5 bases between. The CDR3 is CASGLAKNIQYF. In DNA form, the CDR3 reads TGTGCCAGCGGACTAGCCAAAAACATTCAGTACTTC.

The chain uses TRBV5-1 and TRBJ1-2; 7 bases map to TRBD1. The germline V gene encodes CDR1 SGHRS and CDR2 YFSETQ. The ends lost 0 bases at V and 4 bases at J; junction bases unmatched: 6. The CDR3 is made up of 15 amino acids. CDR3 DNA sequence: TGCGCCAGCAGCTTGGCTGGGGACAGCATCTATGGCTACACCTTC. This encodes CASSLAGDSIYGYTF.

The table lists this clone with a count of one. The gene calls are TRBV11-2 and TRBJ2-7, with TRBD1 identical over 7 bases. J was trimmed by 6 bases and V by 5 bases; bases with no gene match: 10. Germline V gene lookup returns CDR1 SGHAT and CDR2 FQNNGV. This CDR3 comprises 14 residues. The CDR3 DNA reads TGTGCCAGCAGCCCCCTGACAGGGACCGGCGAGCAGTACTTC. It is translated as CASSPLTGTGEQYF. The entire variable domain, with the rest obtained from reference TRBV11-2 and TRBJ2-7, is as follows: EAGVAQSPRYKIIEKRQSVAFWCNPISGHATLYWYQQILGQGPKLLIQFQNNGVVDDSQLPKDRFSAERLKGVDSTLKIQPAKLEDSAVYLCASSPLTGTGEQYFGPGTRLTVT.

This chain connects TRBV2 to TRBJ1-1; D is unclear. Germline loops: CDR1 SNHLY, CDR2 FYNNEI. The CDR3 sequence is 13 residues long. The ends were cut back, 5 bases at V and 4 bases at J, with 11 bases in the middle. The chain's CDR3 is CASSPESGTEAFF. CDR3 in DNA: TGTGCCAGCAGTCCGGAGTCGGGCACTGAAGCTTTCTTT.

This chain joins TRBV7-3 and TRBJ2-1, with 8 bases fitting TRBD2. Germline V lookup: CDR1 SGHTA, CDR2 FQGTGA. The CDR3 spans 15 residues. The V and J ends lost 3 bases and 4 bases, in that order; junction bases with no gene match: 5. In nucleotides, the CDR3 is TGTGCCAGCAGCTTGAGCGGGAGTCCTTACAATGAGCAGTTCTTC. It translates to CASSLSGSPYNEQFF. Full variable domain (missing parts from reference TRBV7-3 and TRBJ2-1): GAGVSQTPSNKVTEKGKYVELRCDPISGHTALYWYRQSLGQGPEFLIYFQGTGAADDSGLPNDRFFAVRPEGSVSTLKIQRTERGDSAVYLCASSLSGSPYNEQFFGPGTRLTVL.

The rearrangement links TRBV24-1 to TRBJ2-6; D perhaps matches TRBD1 (6 bases). V was trimmed by 4 bases and J by 2 bases, leaving 8 bases between them. CDR1 KGHDR and CDR2 SFDVKD come from the germline V gene. The CDR3 has 15 amino acids. The CDR3 reads CATSDQGTGANVLTF. The CDR3 nucleotides are TGTGCCACCAGTGACCAGGGGACTGGGGCCAACGTCCTGACTTTC.

The chain employs TRBV3-1 (or the pseudogene TRBV3-2) and TRBJ1-1, with 9 bases lining up with TRBD1. Germline values: CDR1 LGHDT, CDR2 YNNKEL (reference sequence). After removal of 1 base from V and 6 bases from J, the junction contained 9 bases not matched to a gene. This CDR3 spans 16 amino acids. The CDR3 bases are TGTGCCAGCAGCCAAGGGGGGGGACAGGGCTTTTCTGAAGCTTTCTTT. Protein: CASSQGGGQGFSEAFF.

The rearrangement uses TRBV27 and TRBJ1-2; 8 bases line up with TRBD1. The germline gives CDR1 MNHEY, CDR2 SMNVEV (reference sequence). Trimming at V came to 5 bases and at J to 4 bases, leaving 9 bases not matched to a gene. The CDR3 runs 15 residues. The CDR3 loop reads CASSPGQAYLYGYTF. The CDR3 DNA sequence: TGTGCCAGCAGTCCGGGACAGGCTTACCTCTATGGCTACACCTTC.

In its sample, this clone was seen many times. The gene calls are TRBV6-1 and TRBJ2-3; D is unclear. V lost 2 bases and J lost 2, with 11 bases in between. The CDR3 spans 15 residues. From germline, CDR1 is MNHNS and CDR2 SASEGT. As DNA, the CDR3 is TGTGCCAGCAGTGAATTCCAGTCTCACACAGATACGCAGTATTTT. Translated: CASSEFQSHTDTQYF.

The V gene is TRBV12-3 or TRBV12-4, the J gene TRBJ2-7, with D uncertain. CDR3 length: 12 amino acids. Trimming left V 6 bases short and J 0 bases short, with 6 bases between. The CDR3 DNA reads as TGTGCCAGCAGCAGACACTCCTACGAGCAGTACTTC. Amino acids: CASSRHSYEQYF.

The chain carries TRBV18 and TRBJ1-4, with a weak D call TRBD1 (6 bases). From germline, CDR1 is KGHSH and CDR2 LQKENI. This CDR3 spans 14 amino acids. With 6 bases removed from V and 4 bases from J, the gap between germline ends came to 12 bases. CDR3 nucleotides: TGTGCCAGCTCCCCGGACAGTCGTAATGAAAAACTGTTTTTT. This sequence encodes CASSPDSRNEKLFF.

This clone appeared a few times. The chain combines TRBV10-3 with TRBJ1-1, with a weak D call TRBD1 (6 bases). Trimming shortened V by 6 bases and J by 5 bases, and 16 bases separated the two germline ends. Per germline, CDR1 ENHRY and CDR2 SYGVKD. CDR3 length: 14 amino acids. In DNA form, the CDR3 reads TGTGCCATCAGGCCTTCAGGGGATTGGACTGAAGCTTTCTTT. It encodes CAIRPSGDWTEAFF.

V usage is TRBV21-1 and J usage is TRBJ1-5; the D call of TRBD1 is as the table states it, not checked on the DNA. TRBV21-1 is marked as a pseudogene. The CDR3 consists of 14 residues. CDR3 sequence (DNA): TGTGCCAGCAGCAAAGGACACAGAGATCAGCCCCAGCATTTT. It is translated as CASSKGHRDQPQHF.

The chain uses TRBV7-2 and TRBJ2-3; D perhaps matches TRBD2 (5 bases). The V and J ends lost 4 bases and 3 bases respectively, with 11 bases between them. Germline V gene sequence: CDR1 SGHTA, CDR2 FQGNSA. CDR3 length: 14 residues. The CDR3 bases are TGTGCCAGCAGCTCCCAGCGGTCGACAGATACGCAGTATTTT. Translating gives CASSSQRSTDTQYF.

The gene calls are TRBV6-5 and TRBJ1-1; tentative D call: TRBD1 (5 bases). Germline lookup yields CDR1 MNHEY and CDR2 SVGAGI. There are 12 residues in the CDR3. V was trimmed by 11 bases and J by 0 bases, leaving 10 bases between them. CDR3 bases: TGTGCCTCTCAGGACATGAACACTGAAGCTTTCTTT. This encodes CASQDMNTEAFF.

This chain connects TRBV6-5 to TRBJ1-2, with 7 bases matching TRBD1. The CDR3 has 15 amino acids. V lost 0 bases and J lost 8; bases outside the gene matches: 9. CDR1 MNHEY and CDR2 SVGAGI come from the germline V gene. The CDR3 here is CASSYSGDRVEGYTF. The CDR3 nucleotides read TGTGCCAGCAGTTACTCGGGAGACAGGGTTGAAGGCTACACCTTC.

The chain recombines TRBV27 with TRBJ2-3; 13 nucleotides agree with TRBD2. Germline CDR1 MNHEY, CDR2 SMNVEV (reference sequence). The CDR3 has 16 amino acids. The trim removed 6 bases at V and 8 bases at J, leaving 11 bases unmatched. The CDR3 is CASRPGTSGVTVTQYF. In DNA, the CDR3 is TGTGCCAGCAGACCCGGGACTAGCGGGGTTACGGTTACGCAGTATTTT.

The J gene is TRBJ2-1, the V gene TRBV3-1 (or the pseudogene TRBV3-2); TRBD2 aligns across 8 bases. CDR1 and CDR2 from the germline V gene are LGHDT and YNNKEL (reference sequence). The V gene end was trimmed by 6 bases and the J gene end by 3 bases; junction bases not matched to a gene: 4. The CDR3 runs 14 residues. This CDR3 reads CASRFSGDYNEQFF. Here the CDR3 DNA reads TGTGCCAGCAGGTTTAGCGGGGACTACAATGAGCAGTTCTTC.

The sample holds one count of this clone. This chain joins TRBV6-5 and TRBJ2-7; TRBD2 might be the D (6 bases). The CDR3 covers 15 residues. Trimming stripped 1 base from V and 2 bases from J, with 12 bases between. Germline V CDR1 and CDR2: MNHEY, SVGAGI. The CDR3 coding sequence is TGTGCCAGCAGTTACTGGAGGGCAGGGCCCTACGAGCAGTACTTC. Protein: CASSYWRAGPYEQYF.

The V call is TRBV7-9, the J call TRBJ1-2; no clear D. Germline lookup yields CDR1 SEHNR and CDR2 FQNEAQ (reference sequence). V lost 1 base, J lost 4 bases, and 7 bases lay in between. There are 13 residues in the CDR3. The CDR3 DNA follows: TGTGCCAGCAGCTTAGTAGGGAGCTATGGCTACACCTTC. Its protein product is CASSLVGSYGYTF.